A single T cell receptor (beta chain) is shown here with its context. This sample is drawn from a study of blood T cell repertoires in COVID-19. Study in general: PBMCs, B-cell-depleted T cells, or T cells provided the cDNA or gDNA that made up the material.

Participants were placed into cohorts based on the clinical history they reported. Within the 2 weeks before study entry, each person in the exposed group met a COVID-19 case. V was clipped by 10 bases and J by 3 bases, with 15 bases between them. The germline V gene encodes CDR1 MDHEN and CDR2 SYDVKM. This CDR3 has 13 residues. The assay was immunoSEQ multiplex PCR, and TCRdb's table has in-frame clones only and misses some. The sample yields 260,000 or so clones, roughly four fifths seen once. The clonotype originates from a woman aged 40 to 49 who had been exposed to COVID-19. The chain is built from TRBV28 and TRBJ1-1, with a possible D match to TRBD1 (6 bases). Sequencing was performed on PBMCs or T cells enriched from blood (not recorded which). CDR3: CATLGGGHTEAFF. The DNA for the CDR3 is TGTGCCACCCTAGGGGGGGGACACACTGAAGCTTTCTTT.